The T cell receptor beta chain described here comes from a study of cytomegalovirus exposure and HLA in healthy donors. Study-level results: Listed as cytomegalovirus-associated were 150 to 200 TCR beta chains. Trimming of TCR beta V- and J-genes showed a link, identified in a later analysis, to a missense DCLRE1C variant.

The length of the CDR3 is 17 residues. The germline V gene encodes CDR1 LNHNV and CDR2 YYDKDF (reference sequence). V lost 0 bases and J 3 bases, leaving 15 bases between the germline ends. A word on this clone: Its antigen is undetermined.

The PCR was carried out with 60 Vbeta primers and 13 Jbeta primers. Original processing methods: In a later analysis, of some 80 million unique beta chains, roughly 9.9 million appeared in at least two donors. Libraries were prepared by immunoSEQ multiplex PCR; TCRdb keeps only in-frame clonotypes and omits some of them. That table supplies the V and J calls and clone size; D and trimming were determined from the DNA. The sample yields approximately 91,000 clones, 69% seen once. The chain combines TRBV15 with TRBJ2-1; D is ambiguous. The sample taken for sequencing was PBMCs. This clonotype was sampled from a female donor in good health and CMV-seronegative. This CDR3 is CATSRDLANPVYNEQFF. CDR3 nucleotide sequence: TGTGCCACCAGCAGAGATCTGGCAAACCCCGTCTACAATGAGCAGTTCTTC.